A single sample is the source of the 27 T cell receptor beta chains below, sequenced in a study of T-cell memory formation after mild COVID-19. MiXCR was run by TCRdb on the 5' RACE reads, yielding one entry per CDR3 protein. The sample shows about 340,000 distinct CDR3 sequences, approximately 13% of them seen only once. The source material was PBMCs or a T cell subset sorted from them (not recorded which). The receptor source for this set is a man younger than 35 who had mild COVID-19 (a few samples of this study predate the infection). Cell type and time point are not known.

This sequence joins TRBV7-9 and TRBJ1-1; no clear D. The CDR3 has 15 residues. Germline V gene sequence: CDR1 SEHNR, CDR2 FQNEAQ (reference sequence). V was pared by 4 bases and J by 0 bases, with 12 bases between. CDR3 in DNA: TGTGCCAGCAGCTCCCCCTGGACGCTGAACACTGAAGCTTTCTTT. Translating gives CASSSPWTLNTEAFF.

The chain combines TRBV5-6 with TRBJ2-5; D gene uncertain. Germline CDR1 SGHDT, CDR2 YYEEEE. This CDR3 spans 13 amino acids. V was cut by 1 base and J by 3 bases, with 7 bases left in between. CDR3 in DNA: TGTGCCAGCAGCTTGATAGGGAAAGAGACCCAGTACTTC. Protein product: CASSLIGKETQYF.

This clonotype was seen a few times. The genes are TRBV20-1 and TRBJ1-4; 8 bases match TRBD1. J was trimmed by 4 bases and V by 6 bases; bases with no gene match: 7. Germline V gene data show CDR1 as DFQATT and CDR2 as SNEGSKA (reference sequence). The length of the CDR3 is 14 residues. DNA for the CDR3: TGCAGTGCAGCACGACAGGGGAGTAATGAAAAACTGTTTTTT. It yields the protein CSAARQGSNEKLFF.

V is TRBV20-1 and J is TRBJ1-2; D is possibly TRBD1 (5 bases). The CDR3 has 14 amino acids. Trimming cost V 3 bases and J 4 bases, with 15 bases left between them. CDR1 DFQATT and CDR2 SNEGSKA come from the germline V gene (reference sequence). CDR3 nucleotides: TGCAGTGCTAGTGCAGGGCGGGAGTTCTATGGCTACACCTTC. Its translation is CSASAGREFYGYTF.

The chain uses TRBV9 and TRBJ1-4; 8 nucleotides line up with TRBD1. Losses at the gene ends were 3 bases for V and 8 bases for J; bases not matched to a gene: 6. This CDR3 region has 14 residues. CDR1 is SGDLS, CDR2 YYNGEE, per germline. DNA of the CDR3: TGTGCCAGCAGCGCCGGACAGGGAGGGGAAAAACTGTTTTTT. Protein sequence: CASSAGQGGEKLFF.

This clonotype was counted between two and nine times. The chain has TRBV19 and TRBJ1-1, with TRBD1 matching 8 bases. Germline lookup yields CDR1 LNHDA and CDR2 SQIVND (reference sequence). The CDR3 totals 15 residues. The junction had 6 bases not matched to a gene; V was cut back by 2 bases and J by 4 bases. CDR3 DNA: TGTGCCAGTAGTATAATCAGGGGGCGCGCCACTGAAGCTTTCTTT. Its protein is CASSIIRGRATEAFF.

The V call is TRBV6-5, the J call TRBJ1-1; no definite D call. V lost 3 bases to trimming and J lost 1 base, with 9 bases between them. CDR1 is MNHEY, CDR2 SVGAGI, per germline. The CDR3 totals 14 residues. CDR3 sequence: CASSYRHANTEAFF. The CDR3 region has the DNA TGTGCCAGCAGTTATCGGCACGCGAACACTGAAGCTTTCTTT.

This rearrangement joins TRBV5-1 to TRBJ1-6, with no clear D. Deletions cut 6 bases from V and 8 bases from J, with 12 bases between. The CDR3 runs to 13 residues. The germline gives CDR1 SGHRS, CDR2 YFSETQ. The CDR3 loop reads CASKERQDSPLHF. Here the CDR3 DNA reads TGCGCCAGCAAGGAACGCCAGGATTCACCCCTCCACTTT.

The rearrangement uses TRBV2 and TRBJ2-2, with a weak D call TRBD2 (6 bases). The V gene's germline CDR1 is SNHLY and CDR2 FYNNEI. This CDR3 contains 13 residues. The ends were cut back, 4 bases at V and 5 bases at J, with 8 bases in the middle. CDR3 sequence: CASSGTMTGELFF. In DNA, the CDR3 is TGTGCCAGCAGTGGGACTATGACCGGGGAGCTGTTTTTT.

This clonotype was seen a few times. This rearrangement joins TRBV7-3 to TRBJ2-1; D not resolved. CDR1 and CDR2 (germline): SGHTA, FQGTGA. The V end lost 4 bases, the J end lost 5 bases, and 9 bases lay between the germline ends. This CDR3 region has 13 residues. CDR3 sequence (DNA): TGTGCCAGCAGCTCGCGTCGGAACAATGAGCAGTTCTTC. It encodes CASSSRRNNEQFF.

J is TRBJ1-1 and V is TRBV7-8, with D maybe TRBD1 (5 bases). Germline V gene lookup returns CDR1 SGHVS and CDR2 FQNEAQ. The V end lost 5 bases, the J end lost 0 bases, and 10 bases lay between the germline ends. The CDR3 spans 14 residues. CDR3 in amino acids: CASSPSGLNTEAFF. In DNA form, the CDR3 reads TGTGCCAGCAGCCCCTCGGGGCTGAACACTGAAGCTTTCTTT.

The table lists this clonotype with a few counts. The chain combines TRBV19 with TRBJ2-2; 7 nucleotides agree with TRBD1. Germline lookup yields CDR1 LNHDA and CDR2 SQIVND (reference sequence). V lost 4 bases and J lost 6; bases outside the gene matches: 8. CDR3 length: 15 residues. This CDR3 reads CASSTRQGRAGELFF. The CDR3 DNA is TGTGCCAGTAGTACCCGACAGGGAAGGGCCGGGGAGCTGTTTTTT. Looking up the rest from reference TRBV19 and TRBJ2-2 gives the full variable domain: DGGITQSPKYLFRKEGQNVTLSCEQNLNHDAMYWYRQDPGQGLRLIYYSQIVNDFQKGDIAEGYSVSREKKESFPLTVTSAQKNPTAFYLCASSTRQGRAGELFFGEGSRLTVL.

The J gene is TRBJ2-5, the V gene TRBV18, with D possibly TRBD1 on 6 matching bases. Germline V gene sequence: CDR1 KGHSH, CDR2 LQKENI. This CDR3 region has 15 residues. V lost 3 bases and J lost 5, with 16 bases in between. This chain's CDR3 is CASSPMKGRGETQYF. The CDR3 DNA follows: TGTGCCAGCTCACCCATGAAGGGCAGGGGTGAGACCCAGTACTTC.

This clonotype occurred a few times. The chain uses TRBV12-3 or TRBV12-4 and TRBJ2-2; TRBD1 agrees at 8 bases. There are 19 residues in the CDR3. V gave up 7 bases and J gave up 5 bases; unmatched junction bases: 21. The CDR3 DNA reads TGTGCCAGCACCCCCTTAACTAGGTCGACAGGGGCCAAGACCGGGGAGCTGTTTTTT. Its protein product is CASTPLTRSTGAKTGELFF.

There are a few counts of this clonotype. V is TRBV20-1 and J is TRBJ1-2; tentatively, D is TRBD1 (5 bases). The CDR3 loop spans 14 amino acids. Germline V gene sequence: CDR1 DFQATT, CDR2 SNEGSKA (reference sequence). Trimming shortened V by 6 bases and J by 0 bases, and 14 bases separated the two germline ends. The CDR3 is CSAPEGITNYGYTF. The CDR3 DNA sequence: TGCAGTGCGCCGGAGGGGATTACTAACTATGGCTACACCTTC.

The chain recombines TRBV6-5 with TRBJ1-1, with D perhaps TRBD1 (6 bases). Germline CDR1 is MNHEY and CDR2 is SVGAGI. V lost 2 bases, J lost 4 bases, and 11 bases lay in between. The length of the CDR3 is 14 residues. CDR3 loop: CASSYDRRSTEAFF. The CDR3 coding sequence is TGTGCCAGCAGTTACGACAGGCGGAGCACTGAAGCTTTCTTT.

V gene TRBV6-2 or TRBV6-3 combines with J gene TRBJ2-3; 9 nucleotides line up with TRBD2. CDR1 is MNHEY, CDR2 SVGEGT, per germline. With 2 bases clipped from V and 4 bases from J, the junction kept 4 bases outside the gene matches. There are 15 residues in the CDR3. For the CDR3, the DNA is TGTGCCAGCAGTTACAATGCGGGGGGGCCAGATACGCAGTATTTT. Translated, it gives CASSYNAGGPDTQYF.

This clonotype was counted only a few times. V is TRBV10-3 and J is TRBJ2-1; a possible D gene is TRBD2 (6 bases). The CDR3 covers 15 residues. V was clipped by 0 bases and J by 1 base, with 7 bases between them. Per germline, CDR1 ENHRY and CDR2 SYGVKD. The CDR3 DNA reads TGTGCCATCAGTGAGTCCGGGGGTTCCTACAATGAGCAGTTCTTC. It translates to CAISESGGSYNEQFF.

The chain is built from TRBV11-3 and TRBJ2-7; D might be TRBD2 (7 bases). In germline, CDR1 is SGHNT, CDR2 YENEEA. The CDR3 contains 11 residues. Trimming removed 11 bases at V and 2 bases at J, with 10 bases between. This CDR3 reads CAGGGAYEQYV. DNA of the CDR3: TGTGCCGGAGGGGGGGCCTACGAGCAGTACGTC.

The rearrangement joins TRBV4-1 to TRBJ2-7; D perhaps matches TRBD1 (6 bases). This CDR3 is built from 18 residues. CDR1 is MGHRA and CDR2 is YSYEKL in the germline V gene. V was shortened by 4 bases and J by 2 bases, with 24 bases between the two germline ends. The CDR3 coding sequence is TGCGCCAGCAGCCGTTCAGCCGGGGTAGGGGGTCGTCCCTACGAGCAGTACGTC. Translated, it gives CASSRSAGVGGRPYEQYV.

The chain employs TRBV6-6 and TRBJ1-2; the match to TRBD1 covers 7 bases. The germline gives CDR1 MNHNY, CDR2 SVGAGI (reference sequence). With 2 bases clipped from V and 1 base from J, the junction kept 7 bases outside the gene matches. The length of the CDR3 is 16 residues. CDR3 region: CASSYRQGDYNYGYTF. Here the CDR3 DNA reads TGTGCCAGCAGTTACAGGCAGGGGGATTATAACTATGGCTACACCTTC.

This clonotype was counted between two and nine times. The rearrangement joins TRBV7-9 to TRBJ1-6; D is possibly TRBD1 (5 bases). This CDR3 contains 16 residues. Trimming took off 5 bases at V and 10 bases at J, with 21 bases between the two ends. Germline CDR1 is SEHNR and CDR2 is FQNEAQ (reference sequence). The CDR3 here is CASSQPGGGRGSPLHF. DNA for the CDR3: TGTGCCAGCAGCCAGCCCGGGGGAGGGAGAGGCTCACCCCTCCACTTT.

Ten or more counts support this clonotype. J is TRBJ2-1 and V is TRBV7-2; a weak D match, TRBD1 (5 bases). The germline gives CDR1 SGHTA, CDR2 FQGNSA. This CDR3 is built from 13 residues. Trimming removed 8 bases at V and 8 bases at J, with 16 bases between. This CDR3 is CASYRPGSDEQFF. CDR3 DNA sequence: TGTGCCAGCTACAGGCCAGGGTCCGATGAGCAGTTCTTC.

In its sample, this clonotype was seen a few times. CDR3 in amino acids: CSARTLAVMSTDTQYF. The CDR3 nucleotides read TGCAGTGCGCGTACTCTAGCAGTGATGAGCACAGATACGCAGTATTTT. This chain uses TRBV20-1 with TRBJ2-3, with a weak D call TRBD2 (5 bases). The CDR3 length is 16 residues. Trimming removed 6 bases at V and 0 bases at J, with 19 bases between. CDR1 is DFQATT and CDR2 is SNEGSKA in the germline V gene (reference sequence).

The chain uses TRBV7-9 and TRBJ1-2; D possibly corresponds to TRBD1 (5 bases). The V gene's germline CDR1 is SEHNR and CDR2 FQNEAQ (reference sequence). This CDR3 contains 15 residues. Trimming cost V 5 bases and J 1 base, with 14 bases left between them. The CDR3 DNA reads as TGTGCCAGCAGCCGGACACCTGACCTTAACTATGGCTACACCTTC. Protein: CASSRTPDLNYGYTF.

The gene calls are TRBV24-1 and TRBJ2-3; 8 positions match TRBD1. The junction had 9 bases not matched to a gene; V was cut back by 5 bases and J by 0 bases. The CDR3 extends over 17 amino acids. Germline loops: CDR1 KGHDR, CDR2 SFDVKD. CDR3 nucleotides: TGTGCCACCAGTGTCAAAATAGGACAGGGTAGCACAGATACGCAGTATTTT. Translating gives CATSVKIGQGSTDTQYF.

The genes are TRBV6-2 or TRBV6-3 and TRBJ1-1; unclear D gene. Germline V gene sequence: CDR1 MNHEY, CDR2 SVGEGT. V was shortened by 2 bases and J by 0 bases, with 1 base between the two germline ends. The CDR3 spans 12 residues. The CDR3 is CASSYVNTEAFF. The CDR3 DNA follows: TGTGCCAGCAGTTACGTGAACACTGAAGCTTTCTTT.